The 2 T cell receptor beta chains below all came from one sample that was sequenced in a study of T cell clonality in common variable immunodeficiency (dated by TCRdb to the mid-2010s). Their antigen targets remain unknown. To prepare the library, the immunoSEQ multiplex PCR assay was applied. TCRdb re-hosts the immuneACCESS table, in-frame sequences only. Its copies lack some clones; in the studies checked, an unresolved V gene accounts for under half of them, and the cause for the rest is not known. This sample has some 34,000 clones, none of them a singleton. The top ten clonotypes cover approximately 7% of the sample. The paper's findings and limits, for the study overall: Fewer deletions and N-nucleotide insertions were reportedly observed in CVID TCRbeta sequences, and highly modified clones with 13 or more V deletions were reportedly absent from CVID TCRbeta sequences.

Sequencing input: peripheral blood mononuclear cells. These receptors were collected from a human donor with common variable immunodeficiency.

This clone was seen more than once but under ten times. Read data end 3 residues before the CDR3 end; the end is taken from the germline J gene. This sequence joins TRBV18 and TRBJ2-5; D might be TRBD2 (6 bases). V was pared by 3 bases and J by 3 bases, with 17 bases between. The V gene's germline CDR1 is KGHSH and CDR2 LQKENI. This CDR3 contains 16 residues. The CDR3 reads CASSPLQDGGEETQYF. The sequenced part of the CDR3 DNA is TGTGCCAGCTCACCGCTACAGGACGGAGGGGAAGAGACC.

This clone occurred many times. The read ends 3 residues shy of where the CDR3 ends; the end is completed using the germline J gene. The rearrangement uses TRBV5-6 and TRBJ2-5, with D unresolved. V shed 5 bases and J shed 4 bases, with 6 bases lying between them. The CDR3 loop spans 11 amino acids. Germline CDR1 reads SGHDT; CDR2 reads YYEEEE. CDR3 bases read: TGTGCCAGCAGTTATAGAGAGACC. This translates into CASSYRET. The whole CDR3 protein reads CASSYRETQYF.